This paragraph reports one T cell receptor (beta chain). Its antigen is not known. The V segment lost 5 bases and the J segment 6 bases; nucleotides outside the gene matches: 7. This CDR3 spans 14 amino acids. Germline V gene data show CDR1 as MNHEY and CDR2 as SVGEGT. Sequencing used immunoSEQ multiplex PCR; TCRdb keeps in-frame clones, though not all of them. The sample includes about 140,000 clones, approximately 90% of them seen just once. The data were obtained in a study of T cell responses to AZD1222 COVID-19 vaccine. Second doses were pooled across both intervals (about 4 or about 12 weeks). Study results and limitations: Donors in the cohort were predominantly white British and more often female, and clonal diversity was possibly underestimated. Unmutated variant regions are reportedly the target of nearly half of TCRs that are spike-specific. Repertoire sampling occurred only after the peak T cell response.

The chain couples TRBV6-2 or TRBV6-3 to TRBJ2-7; 10 nucleotides match TRBD2. This specimen was peripheral blood, taken 28 days after the second AZD1222 dose. The TCR comes from an adult who received the AZD1222 COVID-19 vaccine. The CDR3 region has the DNA TGTGCCAGCAGTCACCTAGCGGGGGCTGGCGAGCAGTACTTC. This encodes CASSHLAGAGEQYF.